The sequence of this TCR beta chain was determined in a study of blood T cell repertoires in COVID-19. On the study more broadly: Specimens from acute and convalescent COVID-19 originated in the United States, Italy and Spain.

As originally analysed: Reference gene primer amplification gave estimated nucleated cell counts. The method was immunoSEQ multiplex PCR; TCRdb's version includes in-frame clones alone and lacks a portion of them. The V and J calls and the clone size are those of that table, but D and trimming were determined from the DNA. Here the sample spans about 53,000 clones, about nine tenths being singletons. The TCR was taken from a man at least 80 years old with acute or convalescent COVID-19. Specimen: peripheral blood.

In nucleotides, the CDR3 is TGTGCCAGCAGCTCCCGGAGGGAGGAGACTGCTGGCTACACCTTC. Translating it yields CASSSRREETAGYTF. V and J are TRBV7-9 and TRBJ1-2; the D is unclear. V lost 4 bases, J lost 7 bases, and 19 bases lay in between. This CDR3 region has 15 residues. Germline loops: CDR1 SEHNR, CDR2 FQNEAQ (reference sequence). Full variable domain (missing parts from reference TRBV7-9 and TRBJ1-2): DTGVSQNPRHKITKRGQNVTFRCDPISEHNRLYWYRQTLGQGPEFLTYFQNEAQLEKSRLLSDRFSAERPKGSFSTLEIQRTEQGDSAMYLCASSSRREETAGYTFGSGTRLTVV.